This T cell receptor (beta chain) was sequenced for a study of cytomegalovirus exposure and HLA in healthy donors. Primers for the PCR totalled 60 Vbeta and 13 Jbeta. Assay: immunoSEQ multiplex PCR; the TCRdb copy retains only in-frame clones and omits some. The sample holds fewer than 200,000 clones, 80% to 90% seen once. V was clipped by 4 bases and J by 6 bases; unmatched bases: 15. Germline V gene data show CDR1 as WSHSY and CDR2 as SAAADI. This CDR3 region has 17 residues. The source is a woman aged 18-29 years in good health and CMV-seronegative. Sequencing was carried out using PBMCs. This chain joins TRBV10-2 and TRBJ1-1; 9 nucleotides line up with TRBD1. The CDR3 bases are TGCGCCAGCAGTGTGATACCCGGACAGGGGACAATGGCTGAAGCTTTCTTT. This codes for CASSVIPGQGTMAEAFF.